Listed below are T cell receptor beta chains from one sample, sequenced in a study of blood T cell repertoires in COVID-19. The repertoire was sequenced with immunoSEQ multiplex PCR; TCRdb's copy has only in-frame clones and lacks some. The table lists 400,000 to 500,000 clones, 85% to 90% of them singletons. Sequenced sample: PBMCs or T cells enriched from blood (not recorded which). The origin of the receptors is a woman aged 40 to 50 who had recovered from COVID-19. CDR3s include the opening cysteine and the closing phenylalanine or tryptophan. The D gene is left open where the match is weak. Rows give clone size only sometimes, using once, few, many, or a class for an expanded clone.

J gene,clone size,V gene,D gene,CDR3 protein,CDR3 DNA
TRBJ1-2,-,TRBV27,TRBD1,CASSADRGYGYTF,TGTGCCAGCAGTGCCGACAGGGGCTATGGCTACACCTTC
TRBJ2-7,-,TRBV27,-,CASSSPWTLDEQYF,TGTGCCAGCAGTTCCCCCTGGACATTGGACGAGCAGTACTTC
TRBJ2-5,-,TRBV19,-,CASSITGEKTQYF,TGTGCCAGTAGTATCACGGGAGAGAAGACCCAGTACTTC
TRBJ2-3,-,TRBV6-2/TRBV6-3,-,CASSYASADTQYF,TGTGCCAGCAGTTACGCTAGCGCAGATACGCAGTATTTT
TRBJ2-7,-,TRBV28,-,CASSHGQTGRREQYF,TGTGCCAGCAGCCACGGACAGACCGGCAGGCGCGAGCAGTACTTC
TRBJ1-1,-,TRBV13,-,CASSEGGYTEAFF,TGTGCCAGCAGCGAGGGGGGGTATACTGAAGCTTTCTTT
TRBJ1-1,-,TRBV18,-,CASSPRSGGINTEAFF,TGTGCCAGCTCACCACGGAGCGGGGGGATTAACACTGAAGCTTTCTTT
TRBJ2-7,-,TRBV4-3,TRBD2,CASSRTLAVERYEQYF,TGCGCCAGCAGCCGAACGCTAGCGGTTGAGAGATACGAGCAGTACTTC
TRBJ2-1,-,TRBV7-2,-,CASSLGPIDYNEQFF,TGTGCCAGCAGCTTAGGTCCTATAGACTACAATGAGCAGTTCTTC
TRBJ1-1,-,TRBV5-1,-,CASSRGAGNTEAFF,TGCGCCAGCAGCCGCGGGGCAGGGAACACTGAAGCTTTCTTT
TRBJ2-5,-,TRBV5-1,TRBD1,CASSLGQGAIPETQYF,TGCGCCAGCAGCCTGGGACAGGGGGCCATCCCAGAGACCCAGTACTTC
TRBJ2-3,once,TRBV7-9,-,CASSFTGLVTDTQYF,TGTGCCAGCAGCTTCACAGGGCTGGTTACAGATACGCAGTATTTT
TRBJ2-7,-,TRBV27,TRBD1,CASSRGQGYEQYF,TGTGCCAGCAGCCGCGGACAGGGCTACGAGCAGTACTTC
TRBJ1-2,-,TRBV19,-,CASSIDRGNYGYTF,TGTGCCAGTAGTATCGATCGGGGGAACTATGGCTACACCTTC
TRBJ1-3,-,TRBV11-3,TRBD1,CASSVIQGADTIYF,TGTGCCAGCAGCGTAATCCAGGGGGCAGACACCATATATTTT
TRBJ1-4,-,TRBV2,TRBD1,CASSPDRAGHEKLFF,TGTGCCAGCAGTCCCGACAGGGCCGGTCATGAAAAACTGTTTTTT
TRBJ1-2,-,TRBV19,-,CASSIIGAGGHGYTF,TGTGCCAGTAGTATCATCGGAGCCGGGGGACATGGCTACACCTTC
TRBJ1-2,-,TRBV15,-,CATSETETGGYTF,TGTGCCACCAGCGAGACGGAGACCGGTGGCTACACCTTC
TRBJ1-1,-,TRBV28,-,CASSSGDTEAFF,TGTGCCAGCAGTTCAGGGGACACTGAAGCTTTCTTT
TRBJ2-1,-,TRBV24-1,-,CATSDGRVFDEQFF,TGTGCCACCAGTGATGGCAGGGTTTTCGATGAGCAGTTCTTC
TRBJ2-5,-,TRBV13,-,CASSRKPFAEGETQYF,TGTGCCAGCAGCCGTAAACCCTTCGCGGAGGGAGAGACCCAGTACTTC
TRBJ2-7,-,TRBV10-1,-,CASSPGLALGEQYF,TGCGCCAGCAGTCCGGGACTCGCCTTAGGGGAGCAGTACTTC